The 15 T cell receptor beta chains below come from one sample, sequenced in a study of cytomegalovirus exposure and HLA in healthy donors. PCR used 60 Vbeta primers and 13 Jbeta primers. The protocol was immunoSEQ multiplex PCR, while the TCRdb copy is restricted to in-frame clones and leaves out a portion. The table lists 100,000 to 150,000 clones, 80% to 90% of them singletons, with approximately 11% in the top ten. What was sequenced was PBMCs. These receptors were obtained from a male donor in good health and CMV-seropositive.

The CDR3 is CASSLGAGGGGYEQYF. In DNA, the CDR3 is TGCGCCAGCAGCTTGGGGGCAGGGGGAGGAGGCTACGAGCAGTACTTC. This chain joins TRBV5-1 and TRBJ2-7; weak D call: TRBD1 (7 bases). There are 16 residues in the CDR3. V was cut by 0 bases and J by 3 bases, with 16 bases left in between. The germline CDR1 and CDR2 sequences are SGHRS and YFSETQ. The full variable domain, its missing parts supplied by reference TRBV5-1 and TRBJ2-7, is KAGVTQTPRYLIKTRGQQVTLSCSPISGHRSVSWYQQTPGQGLQFLFEYFSETQRNKGNFPGRFSGRQFSNSRSEMNVSTLELGDSALYLCASSLGAGGGGYEQYFGPGTRLTVT.

The chain has TRBV28 and TRBJ2-5, with TRBD1 matching 7 bases. V was clipped by 6 bases and J by 2 bases; unmatched bases: 3. Germline assignment: CDR1 MDHEN and CDR2 SYDVKM. The CDR3 has 13 residues. CDR3 bases: TGTGCCAGCAGAAACAGGGGTCAAGAGACCCAGTACTTC. Amino acid sequence: CASRNRGQETQYF.

A word on this clone: One end of the junction fails to match germline, which may point to a read error. V and J are TRBV25-1 and TRBJ1-2; D is perhaps TRBD1 (6 bases). Germline V gene lookup returns CDR1 MGHDK and CDR2 SYGVNS. This CDR3 spans 12 amino acids. DNA for the CDR3: TGTGCCAGCAGTGAGGGACATCTTCCCTCCGCCTTC. It encodes CASSEGHLPSAF.

This clone was recorded once. The V gene is TRBV28, the J gene TRBJ2-1; 13 bases agree with TRBD2. Germline V gives CDR1 MDHEN, CDR2 SYDVKM. V was clipped by 6 bases and J by 8 bases; unmatched bases: 13. CDR3 length: 17 residues. CDR3 sequence: CASSQIRTSGRFDEQFF. CDR3 DNA sequence: TGTGCCAGCAGCCAAATCAGGACTAGCGGGAGATTCGATGAGCAGTTCTTC.

The gene calls are TRBV4-3 and TRBJ2-2; possibly TRBD2 for D (5 bases). The CDR3 runs to 14 residues. V lost 8 bases to trimming and J lost 0 bases, with 10 bases between them. In germline, CDR1 is LGHNA, CDR2 YSLEER. CDR3 in amino acids: CASGYGANTGELFF. In DNA form, the CDR3 reads TGCGCCAGCGGTTACGGGGCGAACACCGGGGAGCTGTTTTTT.

V usage is TRBV2 and J usage is TRBJ2-1; 7 nucleotides align to TRBD2. The J segment lost 4 bases and the V segment lost 7 bases, leaving 7 bases of the junction unmatched. Germline assignment: CDR1 SNHLY and CDR2 FYNNEI. The CDR3 runs 14 residues. The CDR3 DNA follows: TGTGCCAGCACCAGCGGGATGGGGTACAATGAGCAGTTCTTC. Its translation: CASTSGMGYNEQFF.

Here the CDR3 DNA reads TGTGCCAGCAGCGAGACGGCCATCAGGCAGTACTTC. Its protein is CASSETAIRQYF. This sequence joins TRBV7-6 and TRBJ2-5, with no clear D. Germline V CDR1 and CDR2: SGHVS, FNYEAQ. The CDR3 has 12 residues. V was trimmed by 5 bases and J by 11 bases, leaving 15 bases between them.

The chain links TRBV7-8 to TRBJ1-2, with 8 bases aligning to TRBD1. Germline loops: CDR1 SGHVS, CDR2 FQNEAQ. CDR3 length equals 15 residues. Trimming took 1 base from V and 2 from J; bases not matched to a gene: 3. CDR3 amino acids: CASSLVGQGNYGYTF. The CDR3 coding sequence is TGTGCCAGCAGCTTAGTAGGACAGGGAAACTATGGCTACACCTTC.

A remark on this clone: Germline and junction disagree at one end, which may indicate a read error. The chain is built from TRBV4-2 and TRBJ1-4, with TRBD1 identical over 7 bases. From germline, CDR1 is LGHNA and CDR2 YNFKEQ. The CDR3 covers 16 residues. This CDR3 is CASSPMSSRGNEELFF. CDR3 nucleotide sequence: TGTGCCAGCAGCCCAATGTCTTCCAGGGGGAATGAAGAACTGTTTTTT.

This chain links TRBV18 with TRBJ2-7; D is ambiguous. V was pared by 4 bases and J by 0 bases, with 7 bases between. The CDR3 covers 13 residues. Germline CDR1 and CDR2: KGHSH and LQKENI. The chain's CDR3 is CASSQSSSYEQYF. In DNA, the CDR3 is TGTGCCAGCTCACAATCTAGCTCCTACGAGCAGTACTTC. Full variable domain (outside the CDR3, taken from reference TRBV18 and TRBJ2-7): NAGVMQNPRHLVRRRGQEARLRCSPMKGHSHVYWYRQLPEEGLKFMVYLQKENIIDESGMPKERFSAEFPKEGPSILRIQQVVRGDSAAYFCASSQSSSYEQYFGPGTRLTVT.

V is TRBV7-8 and J is TRBJ1-6, with TRBD1 identical over 10 bases. CDR3 size: 19 residues. Germline assignment: CDR1 SGHVS and CDR2 FQNEAQ. Trimming cost V 1 base and J 7 bases; bases outside gene matches: 13. CDR3 residues: CASSLVRTGGALGNSPLHF. The CDR3 DNA reads TGTGCCAGCAGCTTAGTCCGGACAGGGGGGGCTCTCGGGAATTCACCCCTCCACTTT.

V is TRBV27 and J is TRBJ1-1, with 9 bases that match TRBD1. Germline CDR1 MNHEY, CDR2 SMNVEV (reference sequence). After removal of 3 bases from V and 0 bases from J, the junction contained 2 bases not matched to a gene. CDR3 length: 15 amino acids. CDR3: CASSFGQGMNTEAFF. In DNA form, the CDR3 reads TGTGCCAGCAGTTTCGGACAGGGGATGAACACTGAAGCTTTCTTT.

The CDR3 spells CASRDRYEDTQYF. The CDR3 DNA is TGCGCCAGCAGGGACAGGTATGAAGATACGCAGTATTTT. The genes are TRBV23-1 and TRBJ2-3, with 7 bases fitting TRBD1. TRBV23-1 is annotated as an ORF whose role is uncertain. With 6 bases clipped from V and 5 bases from J, the junction kept 5 bases outside the gene matches. The CDR3 loop spans 13 amino acids.

This chain joins TRBV7-3 and TRBJ2-1; TRBD2 aligns across 14 bases. This CDR3 has 15 residues. Trimming at V came to 3 bases and at J to 5 bases, leaving 0 bases not matched to a gene. Looked up from germline, CDR1 is SGHTA and CDR2 is FQGTGA. CDR3 sequence (DNA): TGTGCCAGCAGCTTGGGACTAGCGGGGGACAATGAGCAGTTCTTC. This sequence encodes CASSLGLAGDNEQFF.

The chain has TRBV7-8 and TRBJ2-5, with D tentatively TRBD1 (5 bases). Trimming took off 3 bases at V and 5 bases at J, with 19 bases between the two ends. This CDR3 is 16 amino acids long. CDR1 is SGHVS and CDR2 is FQNEAQ in the germline V gene. For the CDR3, the DNA is TGTGCCAGCAGCTTCATCCTCCAGGGCATAGGGGAGACCCAGTACTTC. Its translation is CASSFILQGIGETQYF.